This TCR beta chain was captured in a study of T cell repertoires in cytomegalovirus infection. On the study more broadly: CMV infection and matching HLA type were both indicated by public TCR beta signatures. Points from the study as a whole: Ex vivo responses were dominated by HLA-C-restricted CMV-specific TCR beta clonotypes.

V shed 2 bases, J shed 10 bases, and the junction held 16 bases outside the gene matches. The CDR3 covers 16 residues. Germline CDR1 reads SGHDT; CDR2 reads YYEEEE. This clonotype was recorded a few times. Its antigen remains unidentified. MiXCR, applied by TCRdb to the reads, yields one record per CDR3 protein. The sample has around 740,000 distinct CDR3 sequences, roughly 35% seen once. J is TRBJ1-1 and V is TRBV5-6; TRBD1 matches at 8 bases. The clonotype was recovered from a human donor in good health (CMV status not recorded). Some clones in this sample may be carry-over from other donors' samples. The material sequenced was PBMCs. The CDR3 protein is CASSFFSGTGTRGAFF. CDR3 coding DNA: TGTGCCAGCAGCTTCTTTTCCGGGACAGGTACCCGAGGAGCTTTCTTT. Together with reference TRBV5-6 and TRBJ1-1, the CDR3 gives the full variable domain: DAGVTQSPTHLIKTRGQQVTLRCSPKSGHDTVSWYQQALGQGPQFIFQYYEEEERQRGNFPDRFSGHQFPNYSSELNVNALLLGDSALYLCASSFFSGTGTRGAFFGQGTRLTVV.